Below are 27 T cell receptor beta chains sequenced from a single sample in a study of shared clonotypes between healthy human individuals. Clones were read by immunoSEQ multiplex PCR, and TCRdb kept only the in-frame ones, dropping some. The sample lists some 470,000 clones, approximately 80% occurring once. The material sequenced was PBMCs. All receptors come from a woman aged 40 to 49 in good health. Some clones in this sample may be carry-over from other donors' samples.

V usage is TRBV30 and J usage is TRBJ2-3; D remains unclear. The germline V gene has CDR1 GTSNPN and CDR2 SVGIG (reference sequence). The germline V and J ends were trimmed by 1 base and 0 bases, with 8 bases remaining between them. The CDR3 is 14 residues long. CDR3 nucleotides: TGTGCCTGGAGTGGAGCGCAAAGCACAGATACGCAGTATTTT. The encoded protein is CAWSGAQSTDTQYF.

This clone was seen just once. This chain joins TRBV5-1 and TRBJ2-2; D is tentatively TRBD1 or TRBD2 (5 bases each). V was trimmed by 4 bases and J by 1 base, leaving 14 bases between them. Germline CDR1 SGHRS, CDR2 YFSETQ. The CDR3 is made up of 16 amino acids. DNA of the CDR3: TGCGCCAGCAGCCCTCCCCTGGGGGAGAACACCGGGGAGCTGTTTTTT. It translates to CASSPPLGENTGELFF.

With regard to this clone: A much larger clone sits a single nucleotide away, making a read error possible. The identical CDR3 is also encoded by other nucleotide sequences in the sample. V gene TRBV2 combines with J gene TRBJ1-5, with D possibly matching TRBD1 (6 bases). The CDR3 consists of 13 residues. Looked up from germline, CDR1 is SNHLY and CDR2 is FYNNEI. The CDR3 spells CASSRDTGQPQHF. The CDR3 nucleotides are TGTGCCAGCAGCCGGGACACAGGTCAGCCCCAGCACTTT.

The chain combines TRBV29-1 with TRBJ2-5, with D perhaps TRBD1 (5 bases). This CDR3 has 12 amino acids. Germline CDR1 SQVTM, CDR2 ANQGSEA. V gave up 4 bases and J gave up 1 base, with 7 bases separating them. The CDR3 spells CSVGQTQETQYF. The CDR3 DNA reads as TGCAGCGTTGGACAGACCCAAGAGACCCAGTACTTC.

Worth noting for this clone: With a far larger clone one base away, a read error is the likely cause. The chain couples TRBV29-1 to TRBJ2-2, with 8 bases matching TRBD2. The germline V gene has CDR1 SQVTM and CDR2 ANQGSEA. Losses at the gene ends were 4 bases for V and 9 bases for J; bases not matched to a gene: 16. The CDR3 length is 16 residues. Written as DNA, the CDR3 is TGCAGCGTTGTAGGTGGTCCAGCGGGAGCTAGCAGGGAGCTGTTTTTT. Its translation is CSVVGGPAGASRELFF.

In this sample, this clone turned up many times. The chain links TRBV2 to TRBJ1-3, with D maybe TRBD1 (5 bases). Per the germline V gene, CDR1 is SNHLY and CDR2 is FYNNEI. CDR3 length equals 14 residues. Between the trimmed V and J ends, which lost 4 bases and 1 base, there was a span of 8 bases. The CDR3 is CASSAGYSGNTIYF. CDR3 bases: TGTGCCAGCAGTGCAGGGTATTCTGGAAACACCATATATTTT.

This clone has only one observation. This chain connects TRBV4-2 to TRBJ2-1; D uncertain. CDR1 and CDR2 (germline): LGHNA, YNFKEQ. The V end was cut by 3 bases, the J end by 9 bases, with 21 bases between. CDR3 length: 16 amino acids. The CDR3 loop is CASSQEIFDSFREQFF. In DNA, the CDR3 is TGTGCCAGCAGCCAGGAGATTTTCGACTCATTCCGTGAGCAGTTCTTC.

This chain joins TRBV10-3 and TRBJ2-2; possibly TRBD2 for D (6 bases). This CDR3 comprises 15 residues. In germline, CDR1 is ENHRY, CDR2 SYGVKD. V was cut by 4 bases and J by 6 bases, with 15 bases left in between. CDR3 DNA: TGTGCCATCAGTGTATCACTAGCCCGTCCCGGGGAGCTGTTTTTT. It yields the protein CAISVSLARPGELFF.

This chain joins TRBV30 and TRBJ1-2; 8 bases are a match to TRBD1. Germline V gene sequence: CDR1 GTSNPN, CDR2 SVGIG (reference sequence). The CDR3 has 14 residues. Unmatched junction bases numbered 4, after V lost 1 base and J lost 3 bases. The CDR3 DNA reads TGTGCCTGGAGTGCGGACAGGGCAGACTATGGCTACACCTTC. It specifies CAWSADRADYGYTF.

The chain uses TRBV7-6 and TRBJ2-2; 8 bases fit TRBD2. V dropped 2 bases and J dropped 5; count of bases not matched to a gene: 1. Germline CDR1 SGHVS, CDR2 FNYEAQ. The CDR3 sequence is 14 residues long. This CDR3 is CASSLKRETGELFF. As DNA, the CDR3 is TGTGCCAGCAGCTTAAAGCGGGAGACCGGGGAGCTGTTTTTT. The full variable domain, its missing parts supplied by reference TRBV7-6 and TRBJ2-2, is GAGVSQSPRYKVTKRGQDVALRCDPISGHVSLYWYRQALGQGPEFLTYFNYEAQQDKSGLPNDRFSAERPEGSISTLTIQRTEQRDSAMYRCASSLKRETGELFFGEGSRLTVL.

The J gene is TRBJ2-1, the V gene TRBV5-1, with D perhaps TRBD1 or TRBD2 (6 bases each). The CDR3 runs 14 residues. The germline V gene encodes CDR1 SGHRS and CDR2 YFSETQ. The ends were cut back, 7 bases at V and 2 bases at J, with 13 bases in the middle. CDR3 nucleotides: TGCGCCAGCGAGGGGGGTGGCACCTACAATGAGCAGTTCTTC. As protein: CASEGGGTYNEQFF. Filled out from reference TRBV5-1 and TRBJ2-1, the complete variable domain reads KAGVTQTPRYLIKTRGQQVTLSCSPISGHRSVSWYQQTPGQGLQFLFEYFSETQRNKGNFPGRFSGRQFSNSRSEMNVSTLELGDSALYLCASEGGGTYNEQFFGPGTRLTVL.

V is TRBV18 and J is TRBJ2-1, with D tentatively TRBD1 (5 bases). The CDR3 runs to 15 residues. Germline CDR1 KGHSH, CDR2 LQKENI. Trimming stripped 3 bases from V and 1 base from J, with 10 bases between. For the CDR3, the DNA is TGTGCCAGCTCACCGAGACAGAGGTCCTACAATGAGCAGTTCTTC. The encoded protein is CASSPRQRSYNEQFF.

This chain links TRBV29-1 with TRBJ2-3; D possibly matches TRBD1 or TRBD2 (6 bases each). The CDR3 is made up of 12 amino acids. Between the trimmed V and J ends, which lost 4 bases and 6 bases, there was a span of 11 bases. The germline CDR1 and CDR2 sequences are SQVTM and ANQGSEA. The CDR3 reads CSVGTGGDTQYF. DNA for the CDR3: TGCAGCGTTGGAACCGGGGGCGATACGCAGTATTTT.

Only a few counts were recorded for this clone. The chain has TRBV5-1 and TRBJ2-3; TRBD1 might be the D (5 bases). The germline V and J ends were trimmed by 5 bases and 2 bases, with 18 bases remaining between them. CDR3 size: 16 residues. Per the germline V gene, CDR1 is SGHRS and CDR2 is YFSETQ. The CDR3 protein is CASRPIQGQNTDTQYF. CDR3 bases: TGCGCCAGCAGACCTATCCAGGGCCAGAACACAGATACGCAGTATTTT.

The chain couples TRBV5-8 to TRBJ1-5; D gene unclear. V was pared by 3 bases and J by 4 bases, with 11 bases between. The CDR3 has 14 residues. Germline CDR1 reads SGHTS; CDR2 reads YDEGEE. This CDR3 reads CASSSGLTNQPQHF. The CDR3, as DNA: TGTGCCAGCAGCTCCGGGCTGACAAATCAGCCCCAGCATTTT.

The chain couples TRBV29-1 to TRBJ2-5; D perhaps matches TRBD2 (6 bases). The closer fit of TRBJ2-7 to the DNA end suggests the J call may be wrong. This CDR3 is built from 11 residues. The germline gives CDR1 SQVTM, CDR2 ANQGSEA. The CDR3 DNA reads as TGCAGCGTACTAGCCCCCTACGAGCAGTACTTC. The encoded protein is CSVLAPYEQYF.

This sequence joins TRBV7-3 and TRBJ2-7; TRBD2 is a possible D gene (5 bases). The CDR3 length is 13 residues. Germline CDR1 reads SGHTA; CDR2 reads FQGTGA. Trimming cost V 5 bases and J 6 bases, with 14 bases left between them. CDR3 loop: CASSVTSQGEQYF. The CDR3, as DNA: TGTGCCAGCAGCGTCACTAGTCAAGGCGAGCAGTACTTC.

The chain couples TRBV10-3 to TRBJ1-2, with D perhaps TRBD1 (5 bases). Looked up from germline, CDR1 is ENHRY and CDR2 is SYGVKD. The CDR3 has 14 amino acids. V lost 0 bases and J 6 bases, leaving 11 bases between the germline ends. The DNA of the CDR3 is TGTGCCATCAGTGAGTCCAGCAGGGCTGATGGCTACACCTTC. It encodes CAISESSRADGYTF.

This clone was recorded once. This chain joins TRBV19 and TRBJ1-2; D not certain. Trimming removed 6 bases from V and 8 bases from J, with 10 bases in between. There are 11 residues in the CDR3. Per germline, CDR1 LNHDA and CDR2 SQIVND (reference sequence). CDR3 loop: CASSTVGGYTF. The CDR3 coding sequence is TGTGCCAGTAGCACCGTGGGGGGCTACACCTTC.

The chain uses TRBV7-8 and TRBJ2-1; possibly TRBD2 for D (5 bases). V was pared by 8 bases and J by 4 bases, with 18 bases between. Germline V gives CDR1 SGHVS, CDR2 FQNEAQ. CDR3 size: 15 residues. The CDR3 DNA reads as TGTGCCAGCGGCATTAGCAGAGGGCCGTACAATGAGCAGTTCTTC. This translates into CASGISRGPYNEQFF.

The chain combines TRBV28 with TRBJ2-5; no clear D. The germline V gene encodes CDR1 MDHEN and CDR2 SYDVKM. CDR3 length: 12 residues. Trimming pared 2 bases from V and 5 bases from J, leaving 6 bases between. Written as DNA, the CDR3 is TGTGCCAGCAGTTTACTCTGGGAGACCCAGTACTTC. It encodes CASSLLWETQYF.

This clone was seen only a few times. This CDR3 reads CASKRSRYSNQPQHF. The CDR3 nucleotides read TGTGCCAGTAAGAGGAGCAGATATAGCAATCAGCCCCAGCATTTT. The chain employs TRBV19 and TRBJ1-5; no definite D call. This CDR3 comprises 15 residues. Germline loops: CDR1 LNHDA, CDR2 SQIVND (reference sequence). The V end lost 7 bases, the J end lost 0 bases, and 13 bases lay between the germline ends. Combining the CDR3 with reference TRBV19 and TRBJ1-5 gives the whole variable domain DGGITQSPKYLFRKEGQNVTLSCEQNLNHDAMYWYRQDPGQGLRLIYYSQIVNDFQKGDIAEGYSVSREKKESFPLTVTSAQKNPTAFYLCASKRSRYSNQPQHFGDGTRLSIL.

DNA for the CDR3: TGTGCCAGCAGTTCACATACTAACTATGGCTACACCTTC. Translating gives CASSSHTNYGYTF. The J gene is TRBJ1-2, the V gene TRBV28, with unresolved D. Germline values: CDR1 MDHEN, CDR2 SYDVKM. The V end lost 4 bases, the J end lost 0 bases, and 6 bases lay between the germline ends. The CDR3 loop spans 13 amino acids.

V is TRBV30 and J is TRBJ2-1; 8 bases are a match to TRBD1. Germline CDR1 reads GTSNPN; CDR2 reads SVGIG (reference sequence). The J segment lost 12 bases and the V segment lost 6 bases, leaving 4 bases of the junction unmatched. The CDR3 sequence is 10 residues long. The CDR3 DNA is TGTGCCTGTAGACAGGGGTCGCAGTTCTTC. It translates to CACRQGSQFF.

The chain employs TRBV6-6 and TRBJ1-4; TRBD1 aligns across 8 bases. V dropped 3 bases and J dropped 5; count of bases not matched to a gene: 5. The CDR3 loop spans 15 amino acids. Germline values: CDR1 MNHNY, CDR2 SVGAGI (reference sequence). In nucleotides, the CDR3 is TGTGCCAGCAGTTATGGGGCAGGGGGCAATGAAAAACTGTTTTTT. Amino acids: CASSYGAGGNEKLFF.

This rearrangement joins TRBV19 to TRBJ1-1, with D hard to call. CDR1 and CDR2 (germline): LNHDA, SQIVND (reference sequence). Trimming took off 5 bases at V and 4 bases at J, with 11 bases between the two ends. The CDR3 runs 13 residues. As DNA, the CDR3 is TGTGCCAGTAGTCCCCGCGGTGGCACTGAAGCTTTCTTT. It specifies CASSPRGGTEAFF. The full variable domain, with the rest looked up from reference TRBV19 and TRBJ1-1, is DGGITQSPKYLFRKEGQNVTLSCEQNLNHDAMYWYRQDPGQGLRLIYYSQIVNDFQKGDIAEGYSVSREKKESFPLTVTSAQKNPTAFYLCASSPRGGTEAFFGQGTRLTVV.

The CDR3 spells CAISGQGGLDTQYF. CDR3 bases: TGTGCCATCAGTGGTCAGGGAGGATTGGATACGCAGTATTTT. The gene calls are TRBV10-3 and TRBJ2-3, with D possibly TRBD2 on 6 matching bases. The V end was cut by 4 bases, the J end by 6 bases, with 14 bases between. Germline V gene data show CDR1 as ENHRY and CDR2 as SYGVKD. The CDR3 loop spans 14 amino acids.